Below are 31 T cell receptor beta chains sequenced from a single sample in a study of blood T cell repertoires in COVID-19. Profiling relied on immunoSEQ multiplex PCR, and the TCRdb table lists in-frame clones only, not all of them. The sample comprises some 250,000 clones, about 80% of which are singletons, and roughly 2% rests with the top ten. Material for sequencing was peripheral blood. The source is a man aged 25 to 45 who had recovered from COVID-19.

The chain is built from TRBV19 and TRBJ2-5, with TRBD2 identical over 9 bases. The CDR3 has 13 amino acids. CDR1 is LNHDA and CDR2 is SQIVND in the germline V gene (reference sequence). Trimming at V came to 5 bases and at J to 4 bases, leaving 2 bases not matched to a gene. In nucleotides, the CDR3 is TGTGCCAGTAGTCGAGCGGGGGGAGAGACCCAGTACTTC. Protein product: CASSRAGGETQYF.

The chain recombines TRBV20-1 with TRBJ1-1; D remains unclear. The ends were cut back, 0 bases at V and 4 bases at J, with 3 bases in the middle. Per the germline V gene, CDR1 is DFQATT and CDR2 is SNEGSKA (reference sequence). CDR3 length: 11 residues. For the CDR3, the DNA is TGCAGTGCTAGAGATAGCACTGAAGCTTTCTTT. Amino acid sequence: CSARDSTEAFF.

The rearrangement links TRBV3-1 (or the pseudogene TRBV3-2) to TRBJ2-1; TRBD1 matches 11 bases. V lost 5 bases, J lost 6 bases, and 3 bases stayed unmatched. Germline V gene data show CDR1 as LGHDT and CDR2 as YNNKEL (reference sequence). CDR3 length equals 14 residues. CDR3 region: CASSSGTGGNEQFF. CDR3 nucleotide sequence: TGTGCCAGCAGCTCCGGGACAGGGGGCAATGAGCAGTTCTTC.

This chain connects TRBV19 to TRBJ2-2, with D maybe TRBD2 (6 bases). The CDR3 sequence is 14 residues long. V lost 7 bases and J lost 0, with 9 bases in between. Germline CDR1 LNHDA, CDR2 SQIVND (reference sequence). Written as DNA, the CDR3 is TGTGCCAGTACCTCGGGGGCGAACACCGGGGAGCTGTTTTTT. Amino acid sequence: CASTSGANTGELFF.

In its sample, this clone was seen once. The chain is built from TRBV9 and TRBJ2-4, with a possible D match to TRBD1 (5 bases). The CDR3 is 16 amino acids. V was trimmed by 0 bases and J by 2 bases, leaving 12 bases between them. Germline V CDR1 and CDR2: SGDLS, YYNGEE. The CDR3 here is CASSVVDVGPKNIQYF. The CDR3 DNA reads as TGTGCCAGCAGCGTAGTGGACGTGGGGCCCAAAAACATTCAGTACTTC.

The chain links TRBV27 to TRBJ1-2; TRBD1 aligns across 8 bases. The CDR3 is 14 residues long. Germline V lookup: CDR1 MNHEY, CDR2 SMNVEV (reference sequence). V dropped 5 bases and J dropped 6; count of bases not matched to a gene: 8. The CDR3, as DNA: TGTGCCAGCAGTCCGGCGACAGGGGAGGATGGCTACACCTTC. Translated: CASSPATGEDGYTF.

This sequence joins TRBV5-5 and TRBJ1-2; D not resolved. V lost 1 base and J 2 bases, leaving 12 bases between the germline ends. The CDR3 extends over 15 amino acids. Germline V gives CDR1 SGHKS, CDR2 YYEKEE (reference sequence). The CDR3, as DNA: TGTGCCAGCAGCTTGCATACTGAAAACAACTATGGCTACACCTTC. Its protein is CASSLHTENNYGYTF.

V is TRBV6-1 and J is TRBJ2-1; D call uncertain. This CDR3 is built from 15 residues. Trimming removed 3 bases from V and 1 base from J, with 10 bases in between. CDR1 is MNHNS, CDR2 SASEGT, per germline. CDR3 residues: CASSEATGSYNEQFF. The CDR3 DNA reads TGTGCCAGCAGTGAGGCGACTGGGTCCTACAATGAGCAGTTCTTC.

V and J are TRBV10-3 and TRBJ1-1, with TRBD1 identical over 9 bases. Germline V gives CDR1 ENHRY, CDR2 SYGVKD. Losses at the gene ends were 5 bases for V and 1 base for J; bases not matched to a gene: 11. This CDR3 region has 17 residues. In DNA, the CDR3 is TGTGCCATCAGTCCGGGACAGGGTCGTATTGGGAACACTGAAGCTTTCTTT. Its translation is CAISPGQGRIGNTEAFF.

V is TRBV6-6 and J is TRBJ1-1; the D gene is possibly TRBD1 (6 bases). V lost 6 bases, J lost 5 bases, and 16 bases lay in between. The CDR3 spans 14 residues. Germline loops: CDR1 MNHNY, CDR2 SVGAGI (reference sequence). The CDR3 DNA follows: TGTGCCAGCAGGGACCGGGGGGCCGGGACTGAAGCTTTCTTT. It yields the protein CASRDRGAGTEAFF.

This clone has only a few counts. The chain carries TRBV7-2 and TRBJ2-7; D unclear. The CDR3 is 13 residues long. V was trimmed by 5 bases and J by 6 bases, leaving 14 bases between them. CDR1 is SGHTA, CDR2 FQGNSA, per germline. The CDR3 region is CASSPAGQLEQYV. The CDR3 DNA follows: TGTGCCAGCAGCCCGGCTGGGCAGCTCGAGCAGTACGTC.

This chain links TRBV15 with TRBJ2-2, with D possibly TRBD2 on 6 matching bases. The CDR3 is 16 residues long. In germline, CDR1 is LNHNV, CDR2 YYDKDF (reference sequence). Deletions cut 0 bases from V and 6 bases from J, with 14 bases between. CDR3 sequence reads: CATSRDRGTLPGELFF. CDR3 coding DNA: TGTGCCACCAGCAGAGATCGCGGGACCCTCCCCGGGGAGCTGTTTTTT.

This chain links TRBV18 with TRBJ1-1, with a tentative D call TRBD1 (6 bases). The V gene's germline CDR1 is KGHSH and CDR2 LQKENI. V lost 1 base and J lost 6, with 30 bases in between. This CDR3 spans 20 amino acids. The CDR3, as DNA: TGTGCCAGCTCACCACGTGGCCTCTTAGGCAGGGGAGATTTTAAGTCTGAAGCTTTCTTT. It codes for CASSPRGLLGRGDFKSEAFF.

The chain employs TRBV6-5 and TRBJ1-4; the D is unclear. V shed 8 bases and J shed 3 bases, with 13 bases lying between them. Germline CDR1 reads MNHEY; CDR2 reads SVGAGI. The CDR3 is 14 amino acids. The CDR3 reads CASRRRAANEKLFF. CDR3 nucleotides: TGTGCCAGCCGGCGGCGTGCGGCTAATGAAAAACTGTTTTTT.

The gene calls are TRBV5-4 and TRBJ1-5; D remains ambiguous. Germline CDR1 reads SGHNT; CDR2 reads YYREEE (reference sequence). This CDR3 has 14 amino acids. Trimming pared 0 bases from V and 4 bases from J, leaving 8 bases between. The CDR3 spells CASSLGLENQPQHF. The CDR3, as DNA: TGTGCCAGCAGCTTGGGACTGGAGAATCAGCCCCAGCATTTT.

This chain uses TRBV27 with TRBJ2-2, with unresolved D. Germline-derived CDR1 and CDR2 are MNHEY and SMNVEV (reference sequence). CDR3 length: 12 amino acids. V lost 6 bases to trimming and J lost 6 bases, with 8 bases between them. This CDR3 reads CASRPGPGELFF. CDR3 DNA sequence: TGTGCCAGCAGGCCAGGTCCCGGGGAGCTGTTTTTT.

The chain uses TRBV3-1 (or the pseudogene TRBV3-2) and TRBJ1-1, with D unclear. V lost 3 bases and J lost 1, with 6 bases in between. Germline V lookup: CDR1 LGHDT, CDR2 YNNKEL (reference sequence). The CDR3 contains 13 residues. CDR3 region: CASSQGRNTEAFF. The CDR3 DNA is TGTGCCAGCAGCCAGGGCAGGAACACTGAAGCTTTCTTT.

This chain joins TRBV7-9 and TRBJ1-3; TRBD1 might be the D (5 bases). The CDR3 loop spans 16 amino acids. CDR1 is SEHNR and CDR2 is FQNEAQ in the germline V gene (reference sequence). V shed 4 bases and J shed 2 bases, with 15 bases lying between them. The chain's CDR3 is CASSWHRSGPGNTIYF. The CDR3 nucleotides read TGTGCCAGCAGCTGGCACAGGTCGGGCCCTGGAAACACCATATATTTT. Together with reference TRBV7-9 and TRBJ1-3, the CDR3 gives the full variable domain: DTGVSQNPRHKITKRGQNVTFRCDPISEHNRLYWYRQTLGQGPEFLTYFQNEAQLEKSRLLSDRFSAERPKGSFSTLEIQRTEQGDSAMYLCASSWHRSGPGNTIYFGEGSWLTVV.

The chain joins TRBV28 to TRBJ1-6, with 8 bases fitting TRBD1. The CDR3 spans 14 residues. Germline V gene lookup returns CDR1 MDHEN and CDR2 SYDVKM. The trim removed 7 bases at V and 9 bases at J, leaving 8 bases unmatched. Here the CDR3 reads CASTVDRASSPLHF. For the CDR3, the DNA is TGTGCCAGCACCGTGGACAGGGCGTCTTCACCCCTCCACTTT.

The chain employs TRBV5-1 and TRBJ2-3; perhaps TRBD2 as D (6 bases). CDR3 length: 15 residues. V dropped 2 bases and J dropped 4 bases, with 14 bases sitting between them. The germline gives CDR1 SGHRS, CDR2 YFSETQ. The CDR3 loop reads CASSFLAEGADTQYF. The CDR3 coding sequence is TGCGCCAGCAGCTTCTTAGCGGAGGGAGCAGATACGCAGTATTTT.

The rearrangement uses TRBV25-1 and TRBJ1-1, with TRBD1 as a possible D gene (6 bases). Trimming removed 1 base from V and 5 bases from J, with 11 bases in between. This CDR3 spans 14 amino acids. Germline V gives CDR1 MGHDK, CDR2 SYGVNS. The CDR3 region has the DNA TGTGCCAGCAGTGAATTTGAAACAGGGACTGAAGCTTTCTTT. Its protein is CASSEFETGTEAFF.

CDR3 in DNA: TGTGCCAGCAGCCCCCGGGACAGGGGGACTGAAGCTTTCTTT. Translated, it gives CASSPRDRGTEAFF. The V and J genes are TRBV5-4 and TRBJ1-1; TRBD1 aligns across 11 bases. Germline V gene sequence: CDR1 SGHNT, CDR2 YYREEE (reference sequence). The CDR3 loop spans 14 amino acids. J lost 5 bases, V lost 4 bases, and 4 bases had no gene match.

J is TRBJ1-2 and V is TRBV24-1, with D possibly TRBD1 on 5 matching bases. From germline, CDR1 is KGHDR and CDR2 SFDVKD. V was clipped by 9 bases and J by 1 base, with 5 bases between them. The CDR3 runs to 11 residues. CDR3 protein: CATQGNYGYTF. Written as DNA, the CDR3 is TGTGCCACCCAGGGTAACTATGGCTACACCTTC.

The CDR3 nucleotides read TGTGCCAGCAGCAGCAGACAGGGTGCAGATACGCAGTATTTT. Protein: CASSSRQGADTQYF. This chain links TRBV5-8 with TRBJ2-3; 7 bases are a match to TRBD1. The CDR3 has 14 amino acids. CDR1 is SGHTS, CDR2 YDEGEE, per germline. With V trimmed by 4 bases and J by 4 bases, 6 bases remained unmatched.

The chain couples TRBV20-1 to TRBJ1-1; D gene unclear. Germline V lookup: CDR1 DFQATT, CDR2 SNEGSKA (reference sequence). The CDR3 is made up of 11 amino acids. Here the CDR3 reads CSPYLHTEAFF. In DNA form, the CDR3 reads TGCAGCCCTTATCTTCACACTGAAGCTTTCTTT.

The chain employs TRBV18 and TRBJ1-4; the match to TRBD1 covers 7 bases. V was clipped by 6 bases and J by 8 bases; unmatched bases: 12. In germline, CDR1 is KGHSH, CDR2 LQKENI. The length of the CDR3 is 15 residues. CDR3 coding DNA: TGTGCCAGCTCTACTCAGACAGGGATTCGGGAAAAACTGTTTTTT. Translated: CASSTQTGIREKLFF.

The V gene is TRBV12-5, the J gene TRBJ1-6; D might be TRBD1 (6 bases). This CDR3 is built from 18 residues. Looked up from germline, CDR1 is LGHNT and CDR2 is FRNRAP. V was clipped by 0 bases and J by 9 bases, with 21 bases between them. The CDR3 DNA sequence: TGTGCTAGTGGTTTGGTACCTGGGGACACCCTAGGCGGTTCACCCCTCCACTTT. Protein product: CASGLVPGDTLGGSPLHF.

The rearrangement joins TRBV19 to TRBJ2-2; possibly TRBD2 for D (6 bases). V was cut by 3 bases and J by 8 bases, with 19 bases left in between. CDR1 and CDR2 from the germline V gene are LNHDA and SQIVND (reference sequence). The CDR3 runs 16 residues. The CDR3 reads CASSIRRTGVPGELFF. CDR3 nucleotides: TGTGCCAGTAGTATCCGGAGGACGGGGGTCCCTGGGGAGCTGTTTTTT.

V usage is TRBV25-1 and J usage is TRBJ1-6, with TRBD1 as a possible D gene (5 bases). Germline V gives CDR1 MGHDK, CDR2 SYGVNS. CDR3 length equals 14 residues. V gave up 10 bases and J gave up 7 bases, with 17 bases separating them. The CDR3 DNA reads as TGTGCCACCGGCGGGGGGGGATGGAATTCACCCCTCCACTTT. Translated: CATGGGGWNSPLHF.

V usage is TRBV27 and J usage is TRBJ2-7, with 7 bases aligning to TRBD1. Losses at the gene ends were 5 bases for V and 2 bases for J; bases not matched to a gene: 9. The CDR3 is made up of 15 amino acids. Germline V gene lookup returns CDR1 MNHEY and CDR2 SMNVEV (reference sequence). Here the CDR3 DNA reads TGTGCCAGCAGTCCTGATCCGGGACAGACCTACGAGCAGTACTTC. Translation gives CASSPDPGQTYEQYF.

The chain combines TRBV19 with TRBJ1-1; D call uncertain. Germline values: CDR1 LNHDA, CDR2 SQIVND (reference sequence). Trimming stripped 5 bases from V and 7 bases from J, with 8 bases between. The CDR3 totals 11 residues. CDR3 nucleotides: TGTGCCAGTAGTGGGCAGGATGAAGCTTTCTTT. Its translation: CASSGQDEAFF.